Shown below are 21 T cell receptor beta chains from a single sample sequenced in a study of cytomegalovirus exposure and HLA in healthy donors. Both 60 Vbeta primers and 13 Jbeta primers went into the PCR. The repertoire was sequenced with immunoSEQ multiplex PCR; TCRdb's copy has only in-frame clones and lacks some. In the table there are over 110,000 clones, 65% to 85% of which are singletons. The sequencing sample was made of PBMCs. These receptors were collected from a male donor in good health and CMV-seronegative.

This clone has a single count. This chain connects TRBV6-5 to TRBJ2-5; a weak D match, TRBD2 (6 bases). The J call may be in error: the DNA end matches TRBJ2-7 better. This CDR3 is 15 amino acids long. Germline CDR1 MNHEY, CDR2 SVGAGI. CDR3 in amino acids: CASKNRRRGSYEQYF. The CDR3 nucleotides are TGTGCCAGCAAGAATAGGAGGCGGGGCTCCTACGAGCAGTACTTC.

The chain joins TRBV7-9 to TRBJ1-4; D is unresolved. This CDR3 is built from 13 residues. V lost 2 bases, J lost 8 bases, and 9 bases lay in between. Germline-derived CDR1 and CDR2 are SEHNR and FQNEAQ (reference sequence). Written as DNA, the CDR3 is TGTGCCAGCAGCTTAATCGGGGAAGAAAAACTGTTTTTT. It yields the protein CASSLIGEEKLFF.

The V call is TRBV9, the J call TRBJ1-5; TRBD1 is a possible D gene (6 bases). The CDR3 runs 14 residues. CDR1 SGDLS and CDR2 YYNGEE come from the germline V gene. V gave up 0 bases and J gave up 2 bases, with 6 bases separating them. The CDR3 bases are TGTGCCAGCAGCGTAGAGGGGGGCAATCAGCCCCAGCATTTT. Residues: CASSVEGGNQPQHF.

This sequence joins TRBV27 and TRBJ2-1; 12 bases agree with TRBD2. V shed 6 bases, J shed 5 bases, and the junction held 5 bases outside the gene matches. Germline CDR1 and CDR2: MNHEY and SMNVEV (reference sequence). This CDR3 spans 15 amino acids. DNA for the CDR3: TGTGCCAGCAGGCCGGGACTAGCGGGTAACAATGAGCAGTTCTTC. This encodes CASRPGLAGNNEQFF.

V gene TRBV6-5 combines with J gene TRBJ1-6; the D is unclear. This CDR3 is 13 amino acids long. CDR1 MNHEY and CDR2 SVGAGI come from the germline V gene. Deletions cut 8 bases from V and 2 bases from J, with 7 bases between. CDR3 in DNA: TGTGCCAGCCTCCGGGCCTATAATTCACCCCTCCACTTT. Translation gives CASLRAYNSPLHF.

This clone was observed a few times. The chain is built from TRBV9 and TRBJ2-2, with 13 positions matching TRBD2. This CDR3 has 16 residues. Germline V lookup: CDR1 SGDLS, CDR2 YYNGEE. J gave up 6 bases and V 0 bases, and 2 bases lay outside the gene matches. The CDR3 DNA is TGTGCCAGCAGCGTAGGACTAGCGGGGGGTTCCGGGGAGCTGTTTTTT. Amino acid sequence: CASSVGLAGGSGELFF.

As to this clone: The sample carries other DNA sequences with the same CDR3. The chain combines TRBV2 with TRBJ1-2; 10 bases map to TRBD1. Per the germline V gene, CDR1 is SNHLY and CDR2 is FYNNEI. The CDR3 length is 16 residues. Trimming removed 4 bases from V and 3 bases from J; junction bases left unmatched: 8. The CDR3: CASSVALTGGDYGYTF. CDR3 DNA sequence: TGTGCCAGCAGTGTGGCCCTGACAGGGGGCGACTATGGCTACACCTTC.

This rearrangement joins TRBV7-9 to TRBJ2-1; 7 nucleotides align to TRBD2. Germline V gene data show CDR1 as SEHNR and CDR2 as FQNEAQ (reference sequence). The CDR3 contains 15 residues. J lost 7 bases, V lost 7 bases, and 13 bases had no gene match. In nucleotides, the CDR3 is TGTGCCAGCATCGGGGAGGGGCTAGAAGGTAATGAGCAGTTCTTC. Translated: CASIGEGLEGNEQFF.

The V and J genes are TRBV15 and TRBJ2-5; D call uncertain. Trimming pared 8 bases from V and 4 bases from J, leaving 8 bases between. Germline V CDR1 and CDR2: LNHNV, YYDKDF (reference sequence). The CDR3 extends over 11 amino acids. The CDR3 DNA sequence: TGTGCCACCGCGGTAGGAGAGACCCAGTACTTC. It is translated as CATAVGETQYF.

This rearrangement joins TRBV25-1 to TRBJ2-7, with 7 nucleotides matching TRBD2. The CDR3 length is 17 residues. CDR1 and CDR2 (germline): MGHDK, SYGVNS. The trim removed 6 bases at V and 0 bases at J, leaving 14 bases unmatched. The CDR3 loop reads CASRTAGRGYGSYEQYF. CDR3 coding DNA: TGTGCCAGCAGGACAGCGGGACGGGGTTACGGCTCCTACGAGCAGTACTTC.

The J gene is TRBJ2-7, the V gene TRBV13; TRBD2 agrees at 9 bases. J lost 4 bases, V lost 5 bases, and 12 bases had no gene match. Per germline, CDR1 PRHDT and CDR2 FYEKMQ (reference sequence). The CDR3 length is 16 residues. CDR3 region: CASSHQASGTPYEQYF. CDR3 DNA sequence: TGTGCCAGCAGCCACCAAGCTAGCGGGACCCCATACGAGCAGTACTTC. Full variable domain (outside the CDR3, taken from reference TRBV13 and TRBJ2-7): AAGVIQSPRHLIKEKRETATLKCYPIPRHDTVYWYQQGPGQDPQFLISFYEKMQSDKGSIPDRFSAQQFSDYHSELNMSSLELGDSALYFCASSHQASGTPYEQYFGPGTRLTVT.

The V and J genes are TRBV4-3 and TRBJ1-1; 8 bases are shared with TRBD1. The germline gives CDR1 LGHNA, CDR2 YSLEER. The CDR3 totals 17 residues. J was trimmed by 1 base and V by 0 bases; bases with no gene match: 7. This CDR3 is CASSQDAPGGRNTEAFF. The DNA for the CDR3 is TGCGCCAGCAGCCAAGATGCGCCAGGGGGCCGGAACACTGAAGCTTTCTTT.

This clone was counted a single time. The chain is built from TRBV15 and TRBJ1-1, with D maybe TRBD1 (5 bases). Trimming stripped 4 bases from V and 5 bases from J, with 20 bases between. The CDR3 is 16 amino acids. Per the germline V gene, CDR1 is LNHNV and CDR2 is YYDKDF (reference sequence). CDR3 region: CATSNPGVQSGTEAFF. The CDR3 nucleotides are TGTGCCACCAGCAACCCGGGAGTACAGTCAGGGACTGAAGCTTTCTTT.

This chain uses TRBV18 with TRBJ2-5; D is uncertain. This CDR3 has 14 residues. The V gene lost 0 bases and the J gene lost 0 bases, with 5 bases spanning the gap. Per the germline V gene, CDR1 is KGHSH and CDR2 is LQKENI. The CDR3 DNA reads as TGTGCCAGCTCACCACCGGGCTACCAAGAGACCCAGTACTTC. The encoded protein is CASSPPGYQETQYF.

The gene calls are TRBV30 and TRBJ1-6; no reliable D call. There are 13 residues in the CDR3. CDR1 is GTSNPN and CDR2 is SVGIG in the germline V gene (reference sequence). V was cut by 1 base and J by 8 bases, with 9 bases left in between. DNA of the CDR3: TGTGCCTGGAGTGACATGGGCCATTCACCCCTCCACTTT. This translates into CAWSDMGHSPLHF.

The V call is TRBV29-1, the J call TRBJ2-7, with TRBD2 matching 8 bases. Unmatched junction bases numbered 3, after V lost 7 bases and J lost 1 base. The CDR3 spans 12 residues. Looked up from germline, CDR1 is SQVTM and CDR2 is ANQGSEA. The CDR3 reads CSGRGVSYEQYF. For the CDR3, the DNA is TGCAGCGGGCGGGGGGTTTCCTACGAGCAGTACTTC.

A single count supports this clone. This chain uses TRBV19 with TRBJ2-1; 11 bases match TRBD2. Losses at the gene ends were 5 bases for V and 9 bases for J; bases not matched to a gene: 3. CDR1 and CDR2 (germline): LNHDA, SQIVND (reference sequence). The CDR3 contains 13 residues. The CDR3 sequence: CASSWLAGGEQFF. As DNA, the CDR3 is TGTGCCAGTAGTTGGCTAGCGGGAGGTGAGCAGTTCTTC.

This clone was observed a handful of times. The chain carries TRBV11-2 and TRBJ2-7; unclear D gene. Germline loops: CDR1 SGHAT, CDR2 FQNNGV. With 1 base removed from V and 6 bases from J, the gap between germline ends came to 7 bases. This CDR3 has 12 amino acids. The CDR3 nucleotides read TGTGCCAGCAGCTTAGCTGCTATCGAGCAGTACTTC. Protein: CASSLAAIEQYF.

The rearrangement uses TRBV6-5 and TRBJ2-7; TRBD2 matches 7 bases. This CDR3 has 14 amino acids. V shed 6 bases and J 2 bases; nucleotides not matched to a gene: 7. In germline, CDR1 is MNHEY, CDR2 SVGAGI. CDR3 nucleotides: TGTGCCAGCAGCGCCTATGGACTAGCCTACGAGCAGTACTTC. Translating gives CASSAYGLAYEQYF.

The chain combines TRBV10-3 with TRBJ2-1, with D perhaps matching TRBD1 (5 bases). V shed 3 bases and J shed 7 bases, with 13 bases lying between them. Germline CDR1 is ENHRY and CDR2 is SYGVKD. CDR3 length equals 14 residues. CDR3 sequence: CAISEPGRGNEQFF. In DNA form, the CDR3 reads TGTGCCATCAGTGAACCGGGTAGGGGTAATGAGCAGTTCTTC.

V is TRBV5-1 and J is TRBJ2-5; the D is unclear. Germline CDR1 reads SGHRS; CDR2 reads YFSETQ. The CDR3 is made up of 14 amino acids. V was cut by 0 bases and J by 1 base, with 7 bases left in between. The CDR3 sequence: CASSLDPIQETQYF. The DNA for the CDR3 is TGCGCCAGCAGCTTGGATCCCATCCAAGAGACCCAGTACTTC.